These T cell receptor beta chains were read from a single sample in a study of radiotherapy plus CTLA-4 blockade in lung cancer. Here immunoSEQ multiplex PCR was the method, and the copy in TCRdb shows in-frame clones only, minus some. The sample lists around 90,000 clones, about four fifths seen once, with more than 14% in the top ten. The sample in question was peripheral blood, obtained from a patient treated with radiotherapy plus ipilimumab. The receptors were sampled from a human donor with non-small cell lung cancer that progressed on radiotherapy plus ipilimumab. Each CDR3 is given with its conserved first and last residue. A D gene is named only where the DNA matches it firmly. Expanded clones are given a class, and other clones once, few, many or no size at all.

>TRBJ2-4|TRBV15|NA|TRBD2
TGTGCCACCAGCAGCACGACTAGCGGGAGCTTTCTAGCCAAAAACATTCAGTACTTC
CATSSTTSGSFLAKNIQYF
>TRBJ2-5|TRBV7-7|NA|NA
TGTGCTAGCAGCCTCCAGTATAGGGAGACCCAGTACTTC
CASSLQYRETQYF
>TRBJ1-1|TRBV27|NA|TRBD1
TGTGCCAGCAGCCCACAGGGGGTTGTGCCTGAAGCTTTCTTT
CASSPQGVVPEAFF
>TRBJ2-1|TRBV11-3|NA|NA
TGTGCCAGCAGGGGTAGCGTTTACAATGAGCAGTTCTTC
CASRGSVYNEQFF
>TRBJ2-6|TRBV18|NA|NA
TGTGCCAGCTCACCAACGGGGGTCTCCACCTCTGGGGCCAACGTCCTGACTTTC
CASSPTGVSTSGANVLTF
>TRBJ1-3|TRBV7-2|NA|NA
TGTGCCAGCAGCTTAGACAGTCTCCGGGCCTCTGGAAACACCATATATTTT
CASSLDSLRASGNTIYF
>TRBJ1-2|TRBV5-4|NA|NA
TGTGCCAGCAGCTTGGCGGGGAACTATGGCTACACCTTC
CASSLAGNYGYTF
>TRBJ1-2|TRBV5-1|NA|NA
TGCGCCAGCAGCTTGGTTGGCAGCGAGAGAGGCTACACCTTC
CASSLVGSERGYTF
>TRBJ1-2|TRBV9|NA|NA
TGTGCCAGCAATAGTGGGAGCTATGGCTACACCTTC
CASNSGSYGYTF
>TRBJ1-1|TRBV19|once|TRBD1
TGTGCCAGTAGTATAGGGACAGGGGTTTTGGGCACTGAAGCTTTCTTT
CASSIGTGVLGTEAFF
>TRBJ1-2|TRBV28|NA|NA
TGTGCCAGCAGACTTGATGGTAACTATGGCTACACCTTC
CASRLDGNYGYTF
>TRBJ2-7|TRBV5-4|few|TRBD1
TGTGCCAGCAGCCCCTCTGGGACAGCACCCTACGAGCAGTACTTC
CASSPSGTAPYEQYF
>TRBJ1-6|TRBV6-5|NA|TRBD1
TGTGCCAGCAGACAGACAGGGAGTTCACCCCTCCACTTT
CASRQTGSSPLHF
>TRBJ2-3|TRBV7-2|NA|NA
TGTGCCAGCAGCTTGGCTAGAACCACAGATACGCAGTATTTT
CASSLARTTDTQYF
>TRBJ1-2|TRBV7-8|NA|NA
TGTGCCAGCAGCTTAGTTGTGGGTCTGGGATCAAACTATGGCTACACCTTC
CASSLVVGLGSNYGYTF
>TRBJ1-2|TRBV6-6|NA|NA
TGTGCCAGCAGTTACGCCGAGGAGAGGGCCTTAACCTTC
CASSYAEERALTF
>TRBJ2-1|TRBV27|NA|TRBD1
TGTGCCAGCAGTCCCCGACAGGGTGGAAACAATGAGCAGTTCTTC
CASSPRQGGNNEQFF
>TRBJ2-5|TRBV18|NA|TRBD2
TGTGCCAGCTCACCCTGGGGTAGCGGGGGCGTGGAGACCCAGTACTTC
CASSPWGSGGVETQYF
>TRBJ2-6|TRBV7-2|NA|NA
TGTGCCAGCAGCGACTTGGGGGTGGCTGGGGCCAACGTCCTGACTTTC
CASSDLGVAGANVLTF
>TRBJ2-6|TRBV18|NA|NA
TGTGCCAGCTCACCGGCCGGGGCCAACGTCCTGACTTTC
CASSPAGANVLTF
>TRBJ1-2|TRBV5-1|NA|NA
TGCGCCAGCAGCGTACAGGGTACCTATGGCTACACCTTC
CASSVQGTYGYTF
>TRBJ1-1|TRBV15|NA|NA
TGTGCCACCAGCAGAGATCGGGGCACTGAAGCTTTCTTT
CATSRDRGTEAFF
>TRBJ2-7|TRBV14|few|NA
TGTGCCAGCAGCCAAATCGGGGGAAACTCCTACGAGCAGTACTTC
CASSQIGGNSYEQYF
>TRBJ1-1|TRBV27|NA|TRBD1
TGTGCCAGCAGTCAGTGGACAGGGACTGAAGCTTTCTTT
CASSQWTGTEAFF
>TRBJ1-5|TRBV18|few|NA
TGTGCCAGCTCACCCTCGGCTTGGGACAATCAGCCCCAGCATTTT
CASSPSAWDNQPQHF
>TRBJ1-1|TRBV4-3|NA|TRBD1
TGCGCCAGCAGCCCCGGGGACAGAGTCACTGAAGCTTTCTTT
CASSPGDRVTEAFF
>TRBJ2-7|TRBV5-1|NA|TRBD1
TGCGCCAGCAGCTTGGAAAGCACAGGGGTCTACGAGCAGTACTTC
CASSLESTGVYEQYF
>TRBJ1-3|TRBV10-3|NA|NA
TGTGCCATCTTAAGGTCTGCTGGAAACACCATATATTTT
CAILRSAGNTIYF
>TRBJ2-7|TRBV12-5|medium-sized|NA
TGTGCTAGTGGGTCGGGACAACACGAGCAGTACTTC
CASGSGQHEQYF
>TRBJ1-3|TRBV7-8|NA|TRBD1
TGTGCCAGCAGCGCAAGGTCAGGGGGCGGTGGAAACACCATATATTTT
CASSARSGGGGNTIYF
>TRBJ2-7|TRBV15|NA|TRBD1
TGTGCCACCAGCAGAGATCTCAGGGGGCTTGAGCAGTACTTC
CATSRDLRGLEQYF
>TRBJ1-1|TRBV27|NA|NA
TGTGCCAGCAGTTTCGGGTTTAACACTGAAGCTTTCTTT
CASSFGFNTEAFF
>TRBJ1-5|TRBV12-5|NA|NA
TGTGCTAGTGGTTTGGTACCGGGGCGCATTCAGCCCCAGCATTTT
CASGLVPGRIQPQHF
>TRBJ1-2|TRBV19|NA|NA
TGTGCCAGTAGTAGCTGGGACACCCCATATGGCTACACCTTC
CASSSWDTPYGYTF
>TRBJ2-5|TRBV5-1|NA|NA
TGCGCCAGCAGCTTGGCCTTCGGTCATGAGGGGACCCAGTACTTC
CASSLAFGHEGTQYF
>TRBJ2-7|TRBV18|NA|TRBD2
TGTGCCAGCTCACTCGGCGTGAGCGGGACTATCGAGCAGTACTTC
CASSLGVSGTIEQYF
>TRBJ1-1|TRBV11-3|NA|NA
TGTGCCAGCAGCTTACTTATCAAGGGAGCGAACACTGAAGCTTTCTTT
CASSLLIKGANTEAFF
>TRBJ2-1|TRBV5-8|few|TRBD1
TGTGCCAGCAGCTGGACAGGGGTCCATGAGCAGTTCTTC
CASSWTGVHEQFF
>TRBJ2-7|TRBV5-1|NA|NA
TGCGCCAGCAGCTTGCAAGGGCCCCCCTACGAGCAGTACTTC
CASSLQGPPYEQYF
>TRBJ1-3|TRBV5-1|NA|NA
TGCGCCAGCAGCTTGGGACACGTCTCTGGAAACACCATATATTTT
CASSLGHVSGNTIYF
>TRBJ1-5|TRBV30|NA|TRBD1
TGTGCCTGGAGTGTACAGGGGGGGCAGCCCCAGCATTTT
CAWSVQGGQPQHF
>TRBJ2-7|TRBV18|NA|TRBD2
TGTGCCAGCTCACACCGGGACTACCCCTACGAGCAGTACTTC
CASSHRDYPYEQYF
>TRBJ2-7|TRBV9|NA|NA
TGTGCCAGCAGCGTAACGACGTTGGGCTACGAGCAGTACTTC
CASSVTTLGYEQYF
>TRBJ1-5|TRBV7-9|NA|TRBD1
TGTGCCAGCAGCTCCCCTGTTCAGGGGCCAACAGGGGGTCAGCCCCAGCATTTT
CASSSPVQGPTGGQPQHF
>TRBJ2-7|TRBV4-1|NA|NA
TGCGCCAGCAGCCAAGTCCCACAGGGAAAGGTCTACGAGCAGTACTTC
CASSQVPQGKVYEQYF
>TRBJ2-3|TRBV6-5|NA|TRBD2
TGTGCCAGCAGTCGTGGCGGGGGGCCCTCAGATACGCAGTATTTT
CASSRGGGPSDTQYF
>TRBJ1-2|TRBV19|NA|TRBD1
TGTGCCAGTAGTATAACGTCGGGGACAGGTTATGGCTACACCTTC
CASSITSGTGYGYTF
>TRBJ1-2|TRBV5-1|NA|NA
TGCGCCAGCAGCCGTGGGGACACCAACTATGGCTACACCTTC
CASSRGDTNYGYTF
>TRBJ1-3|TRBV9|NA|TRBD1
TGTGCCAGCAGCGTAGCTAGTGGACAGGGGGCTTCTGGAAACACCATATATTTT
CASSVASGQGASGNTIYF
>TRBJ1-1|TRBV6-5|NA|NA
TGTGCCAGCAGTCCCACAACGCGGGGGAACACTGAAGCTTTCTTT
CASSPTTRGNTEAFF
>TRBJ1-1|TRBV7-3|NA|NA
TGTGCCAGCAGCTCAGACAAGAACACTGAAGCTTTCTTT
CASSSDKNTEAFF
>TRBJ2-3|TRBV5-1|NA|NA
TGCGCCAGCAGCTTAGAAGCGGGCTTTAGCACAGATACGCAGTATTTT
CASSLEAGFSTDTQYF
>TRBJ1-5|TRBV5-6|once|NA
TGTGCCAGCAGCTTGGGGGACACCAATCAGCCCCAGCATTTT
CASSLGDTNQPQHF
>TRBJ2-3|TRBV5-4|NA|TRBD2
TGTGCCAGCAGCTTGGATCCCATACTAGCGGGGGGACGCACAGATACGCAGTATTTT
CASSLDPILAGGRTDTQYF
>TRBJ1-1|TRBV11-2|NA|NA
TGTGCCAGCAGCTTAGTGGGGGCCGGAGCTTTCTTT
CASSLVGAGAFF
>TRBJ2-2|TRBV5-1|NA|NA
TGCGCCAGCAGCCCCACGGCGGGCACCGGGGAGCTGTTTTTT
CASSPTAGTGELFF
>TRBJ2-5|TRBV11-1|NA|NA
TGTGCCAGCAGCCTCGTCCTGGTCTCGGAGACCCAGTACTTC
CASSLVLVSETQYF
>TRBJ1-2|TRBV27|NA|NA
TGTGCCAGCACCCGATTAGGGGGGTCCAACTATGGCTACACCTTC
CASTRLGGSNYGYTF
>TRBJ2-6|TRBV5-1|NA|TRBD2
TGCGCCAGCAGCCCTTGGGGGGGGGAGCCTGGGGCCAACGTCCTGACTTTC
CASSPWGGEPGANVLTF
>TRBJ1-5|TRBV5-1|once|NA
TGCGCCAGCATCAAACAGCCGATCAAGCCCCAGCATTTT
CASIKQPIKPQHF